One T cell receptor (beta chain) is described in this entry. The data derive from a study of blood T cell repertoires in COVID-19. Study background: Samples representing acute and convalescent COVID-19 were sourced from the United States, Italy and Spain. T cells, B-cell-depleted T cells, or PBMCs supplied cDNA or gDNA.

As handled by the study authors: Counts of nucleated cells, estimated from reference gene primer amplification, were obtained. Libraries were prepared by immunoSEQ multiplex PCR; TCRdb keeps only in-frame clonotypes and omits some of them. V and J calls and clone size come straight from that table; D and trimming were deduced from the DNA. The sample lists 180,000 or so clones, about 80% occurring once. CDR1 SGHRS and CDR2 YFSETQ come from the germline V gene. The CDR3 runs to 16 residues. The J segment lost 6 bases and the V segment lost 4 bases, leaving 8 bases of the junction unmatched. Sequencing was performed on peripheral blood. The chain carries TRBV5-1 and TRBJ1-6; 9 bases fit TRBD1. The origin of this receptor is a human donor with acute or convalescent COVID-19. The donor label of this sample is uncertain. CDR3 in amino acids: CASSALPGQGNSPLHF. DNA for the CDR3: TGCGCCAGCAGCGCCCTCCCGGGACAGGGTAATTCACCCCTCCACTTT.